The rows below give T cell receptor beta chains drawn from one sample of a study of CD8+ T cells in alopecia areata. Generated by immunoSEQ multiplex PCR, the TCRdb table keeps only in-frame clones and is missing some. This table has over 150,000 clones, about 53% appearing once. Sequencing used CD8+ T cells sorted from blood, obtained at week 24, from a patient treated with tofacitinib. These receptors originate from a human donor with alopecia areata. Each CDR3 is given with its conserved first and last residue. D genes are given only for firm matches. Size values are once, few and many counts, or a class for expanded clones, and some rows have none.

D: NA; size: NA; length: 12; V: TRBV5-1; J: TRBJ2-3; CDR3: CASSLTPDTQYF; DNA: TGCGCCAGCAGCTTGACTCCAGATACGCAGTATTTT
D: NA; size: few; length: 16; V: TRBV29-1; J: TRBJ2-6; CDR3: CSVEGDLSSGANVLTF; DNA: TGCAGCGTTGAAGGGGATTTGAGCTCTGGGGCCAACGTCCTGACTTTC
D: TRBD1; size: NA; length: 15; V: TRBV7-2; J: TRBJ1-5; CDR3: CASSLNHRGSQPQHF; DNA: TGTGCCAGCAGCTTAAATCACAGGGGCAGCCAGCCCCAGCATTTT
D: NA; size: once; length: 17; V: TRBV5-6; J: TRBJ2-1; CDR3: CASSLFRRDNRYNEQFF; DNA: TGTGCCAGCAGCTTGTTTCGACGGGACAATCGGTACAATGAGCAGTTCTTC
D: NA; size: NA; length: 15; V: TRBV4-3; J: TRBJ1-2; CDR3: CASSQDLGDGYGYTF; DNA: TGCGCCAGCAGCCAAGATTTGGGGGATGGCTATGGCTACACCTTC
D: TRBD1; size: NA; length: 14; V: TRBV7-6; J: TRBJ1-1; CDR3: CASSSTGGRPEAFF; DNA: TGTGCCAGCAGCTCTACAGGGGGCCGCCCTGAAGCTTTCTTT
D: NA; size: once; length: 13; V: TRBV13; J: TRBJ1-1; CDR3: CASRLGSDTEAFF; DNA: TGTGCCAGCAGACTAGGGTCGGACACTGAAGCTTTCTTT
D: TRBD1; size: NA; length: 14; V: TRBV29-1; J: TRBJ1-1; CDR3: CSVPPGQENTEAFF; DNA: TGCAGCGTCCCTCCGGGACAGGAGAACACTGAAGCTTTCTTT
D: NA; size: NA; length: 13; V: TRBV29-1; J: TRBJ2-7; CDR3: CSVEEQGQYEQYF; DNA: TGCAGCGTTGAAGAACAGGGTCAGTACGAGCAGTACTTC
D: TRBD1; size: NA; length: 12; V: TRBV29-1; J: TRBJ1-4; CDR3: CSAGQGDEKLFF; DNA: TGCAGCGCGGGACAGGGTGATGAAAAACTGTTTTTT
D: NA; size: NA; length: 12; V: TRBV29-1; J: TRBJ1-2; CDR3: CSVGGRDYGYTF; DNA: TGCAGCGTTGGCGGACGAGATTATGGCTACACCTTC
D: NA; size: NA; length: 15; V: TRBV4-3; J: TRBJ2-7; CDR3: CASSQDGGVSYEQYF; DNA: TGCGCCAGCAGCCAAGATGGCGGGGTCTCCTACGAGCAGTACTTC
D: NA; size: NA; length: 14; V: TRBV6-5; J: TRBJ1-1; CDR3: CASSYAGEGTEAFF; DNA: TGTGCCAGCAGTTACGCAGGTGAGGGGACTGAAGCTTTCTTT
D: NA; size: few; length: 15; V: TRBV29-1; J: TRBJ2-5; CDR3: CSVEKGVGGTETQYF; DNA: TGCAGCGTTGAAAAAGGAGTAGGAGGGACAGAGACCCAGTACTTC
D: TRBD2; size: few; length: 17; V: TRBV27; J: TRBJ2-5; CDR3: CASSLSSSGGSQETQYF; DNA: TGTGCCAGCAGTTTATCTTCTAGCGGGGGTTCCCAAGAGACCCAGTACTTC
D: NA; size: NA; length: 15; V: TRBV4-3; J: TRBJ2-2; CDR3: CASSQVTRDTGELFF; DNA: TGCGCCAGCAGCCAAGTTACCAGGGACACCGGGGAGCTGTTTTTT
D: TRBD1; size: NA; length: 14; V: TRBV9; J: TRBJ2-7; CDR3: CASSPDRGFYEQYF; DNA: TGTGCCAGCAGCCCAGACAGGGGTTTCTACGAGCAGTACTTC
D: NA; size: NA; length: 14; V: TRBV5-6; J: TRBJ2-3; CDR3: CASSLELGTDTQYF; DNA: TGTGCCAGCAGCTTGGAGTTGGGCACAGATACGCAGTATTTT
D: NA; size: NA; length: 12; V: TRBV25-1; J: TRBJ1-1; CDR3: CASSEGGSEAFF; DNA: TGTGCCAGCAGTGAAGGGGGCTCTGAAGCTTTCTTT
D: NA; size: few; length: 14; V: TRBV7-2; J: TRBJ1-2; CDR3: CASTRVQSGDGYTF; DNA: TGTGCCAGCACCCGAGTGCAGTCGGGAGATGGCTACACCTTC
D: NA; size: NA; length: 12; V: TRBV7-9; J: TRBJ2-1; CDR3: CASSLTHNEQFF; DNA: TGTGCCAGCAGCTTAACACACAATGAGCAGTTCTTC
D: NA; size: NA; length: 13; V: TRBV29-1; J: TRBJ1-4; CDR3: CSVPGGVDEKLFF; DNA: TGCAGCGTTCCAGGTGGGGTCGATGAAAAACTGTTTTTT
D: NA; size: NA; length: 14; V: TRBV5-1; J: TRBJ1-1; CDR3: CASSQSGDMIPAFF; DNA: TGCGCCAGCAGCCAATCGGGGGACATGATTCCGGCTTTCTTT
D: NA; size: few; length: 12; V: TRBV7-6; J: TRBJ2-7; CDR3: CASSPAEGEQYF; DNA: TGTGCCAGCAGCCCCGCCGAGGGGGAGCAGTACTTC
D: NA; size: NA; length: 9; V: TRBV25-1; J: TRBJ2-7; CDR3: CASGERQDF; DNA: TGTGCCAGCGGAGAGAGACAGGACTTC
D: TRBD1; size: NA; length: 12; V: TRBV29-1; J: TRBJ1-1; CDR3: CSVGGTEIEAFF; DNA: TGCAGCGTTGGTGGGACAGAGATAGAAGCCTTCTTT
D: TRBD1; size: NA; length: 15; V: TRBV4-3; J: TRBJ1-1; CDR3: CASSPGGEGSTEAFF; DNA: TGCGCCAGCAGCCCAGGGGGAGAGGGGAGCACTGAAGCTTTCTTT
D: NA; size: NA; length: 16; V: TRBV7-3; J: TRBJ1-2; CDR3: CASSSDYGQQRDGYTF; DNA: TGTGCCAGCAGCTCAGACTATGGACAGCAGCGGGATGGCTACACCTTC
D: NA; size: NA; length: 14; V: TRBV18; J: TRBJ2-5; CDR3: CASSLSRGQETQYF; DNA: TGTGCCAGCTCACTATCTAGAGGCCAAGAGACCCAGTACTTC
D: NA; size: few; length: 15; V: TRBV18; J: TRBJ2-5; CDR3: CASSPESSAQETQYF; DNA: TGTGCCAGCTCACCCGAAAGTAGCGCTCAAGAGACCCAGTACTTC